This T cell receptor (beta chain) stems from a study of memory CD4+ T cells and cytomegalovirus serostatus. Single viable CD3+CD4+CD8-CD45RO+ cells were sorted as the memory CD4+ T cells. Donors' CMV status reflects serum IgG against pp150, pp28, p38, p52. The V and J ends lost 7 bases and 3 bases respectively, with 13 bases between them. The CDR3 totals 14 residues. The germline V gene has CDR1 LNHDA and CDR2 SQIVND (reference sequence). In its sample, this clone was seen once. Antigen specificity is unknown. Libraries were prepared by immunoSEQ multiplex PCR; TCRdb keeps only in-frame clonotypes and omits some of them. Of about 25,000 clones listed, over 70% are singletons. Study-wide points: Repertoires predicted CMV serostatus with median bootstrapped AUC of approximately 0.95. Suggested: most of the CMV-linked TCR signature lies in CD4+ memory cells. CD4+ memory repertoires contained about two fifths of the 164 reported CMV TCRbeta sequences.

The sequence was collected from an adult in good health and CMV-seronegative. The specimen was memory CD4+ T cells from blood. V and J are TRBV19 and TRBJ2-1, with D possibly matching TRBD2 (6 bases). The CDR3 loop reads CASNGRELYNEQFF. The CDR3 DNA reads TGTGCCAGTAACGGACGGGAGCTCTACAATGAGCAGTTCTTC.